Detailed here is one T cell receptor (beta chain). Its antigen is not known. The data are from a study of T cells after yellow fever vaccination. Findings of the study overall: Among all clonotypes, a small share was observed in both CD4 and CD8 compartments. It was the secondary response that reached its peak faster, day 5 versus 15, but it was weaker.

From germline, CDR1 is SGHRS and CDR2 YFSETQ. V lost 4 bases and J 6 bases, leaving 23 bases between the germline ends. This CDR3 is 16 amino acids long. A 5'RACE template-switching step, the method used to make TCR cDNA, added a universal primer site and UMIs. TCRdb ran MiXCR on the 5' RACE reads and lists one entry per CDR3 protein. This table has hundreds of thousands of distinct CDR3 sequences, 6% to 8% appearing once. The chain employs TRBV5-1 and TRBJ2-7; D perhaps matches TRBD2 (7 bases). The TCR comes from a man aged 25 to 40 who received the YFV17D yellow fever vaccine. The material sequenced was PBMCs, taken 5 days after the yellow fever booster vaccination. The CDR3 here is CASSPRRGPYGTEQYF. The CDR3 DNA sequence: TGCGCCAGCAGCCCCCGGCGGGGGCCTTATGGGACCGAGCAGTACTTC.